Reported below is one T cell receptor (beta chain). The antigen is not known. A second about 6 to 12 cycle PCR used barcoded and J-beta primers. From the 5' RACE reads, TCRdb called clonotypes with MiXCR, one entry per CDR3 protein. This table holds about 1.7 million distinct CDR3 sequences, 28% found once. Germline lookup yields CDR1 SGHRS and CDR2 YFSETQ. The CDR3 sequence is 15 residues long. Trimming stripped 3 bases from V and 6 bases from J, with 18 bases between. In each sample, at least 7 million PBMCs were isolated. Total RNA, at least 6 micrograms per sample, was extracted from PBMCs. The data originate from a study of blood T cells in healthy people across ages. Study as a whole: Per every two T cells, about one barcoded beta molecule was captured by template switching. Study results and caveats: Whereas aged donors had fewer naive CD4+ cells, long-lived donors had more of them and higher diversity.

The V call is TRBV5-1, the J call TRBJ1-1, with D unclear. Material: blood. The sequence came from a woman between 25 and 40 years old in good health. In nucleotides, the CDR3 is TGCGCCAGCAGCTCAACTGGGGTCGGGGAGTCTGAAGCTTTCTTT. Its protein is CASSSTGVGESEAFF.